This T cell receptor beta chain was observed in a study of blood T cells in healthy people across ages. Using a J-beta primer mix together with a sample-barcoded 5' primer, a second PCR was run for about 6 to 12 cycles. TCRdb re-analysed the 5' RACE reads in MiXCR, keeping a single row per CDR3 protein. The sample contains about 800,000 distinct CDR3 sequences, around 25% of which appear only once. The CDR3 runs 15 residues. In germline, CDR1 is SGHTA, CDR2 FQGNSA. The junction had 8 bases not matched to a gene; V was cut back by 5 bases and J by 5 bases. On this clonotype itself: The conserved phenylalanine or tryptophan is not found at the CDR3 terminus, so this likely reflects a read error.

Another study also made use of these data, one on T cells of mothers and their children.

The clonotype originates from a boy under 18 in good health. The specimen was blood. V and J are TRBV7-2 and TRBJ2-3, with 9 bases that match TRBD1. For the CDR3, the DNA is TGTGCCAGCAGCCCGACAGGGGGACGGGGAGATACGCAGTATCTT. Amino acid sequence: CASSPTGGRGDTQYL.